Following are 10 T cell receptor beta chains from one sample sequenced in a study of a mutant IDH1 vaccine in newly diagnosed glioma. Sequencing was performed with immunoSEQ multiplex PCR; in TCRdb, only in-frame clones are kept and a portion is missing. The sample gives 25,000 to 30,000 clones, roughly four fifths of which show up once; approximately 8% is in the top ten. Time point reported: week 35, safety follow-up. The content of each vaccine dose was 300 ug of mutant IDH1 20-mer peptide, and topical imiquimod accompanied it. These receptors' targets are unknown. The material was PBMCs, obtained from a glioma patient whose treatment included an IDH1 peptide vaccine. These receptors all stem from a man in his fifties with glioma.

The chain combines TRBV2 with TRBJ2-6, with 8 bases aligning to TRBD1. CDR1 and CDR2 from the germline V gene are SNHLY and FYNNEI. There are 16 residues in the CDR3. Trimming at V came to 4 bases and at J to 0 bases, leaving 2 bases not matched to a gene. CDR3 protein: CASSGDRISGANVLTF. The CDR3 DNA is TGTGCCAGCAGTGGGGACAGGATCTCTGGGGCCAACGTCCTGACTTTC.

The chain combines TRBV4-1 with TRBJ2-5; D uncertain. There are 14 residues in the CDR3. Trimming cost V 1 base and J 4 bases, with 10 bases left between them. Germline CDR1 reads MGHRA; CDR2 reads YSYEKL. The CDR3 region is CASSQAGLGETQYF. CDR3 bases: TGCGCCAGCAGCCAAGCGGGTCTCGGAGAGACCCAGTACTTC.

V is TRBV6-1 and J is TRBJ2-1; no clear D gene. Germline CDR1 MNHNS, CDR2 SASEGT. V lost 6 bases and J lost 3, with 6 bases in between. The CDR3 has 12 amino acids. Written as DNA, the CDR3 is TGTGCCAGCAGCCCTGACTACAATGAGCAGTTCTTC. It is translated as CASSPDYNEQFF.

The CDR3 DNA sequence: TGTGCCAGCAGCTTAGTAACAGACGACGAGCAGTACTTC. It yields the protein CASSLVTDDEQYF. The V gene is TRBV7-9, the J gene TRBJ2-7; no firm D call. With 1 base removed from V and 5 bases from J, the gap between germline ends came to 9 bases. The CDR3 runs 13 residues. Germline CDR1 reads SEHNR; CDR2 reads FQNEAQ (reference sequence).

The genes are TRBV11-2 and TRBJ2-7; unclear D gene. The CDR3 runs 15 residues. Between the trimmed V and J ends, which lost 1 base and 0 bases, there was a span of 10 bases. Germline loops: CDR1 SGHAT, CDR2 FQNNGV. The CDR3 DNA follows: TGTGCCAGCAGCTTAGGTCACGGGCCCTCCTACGAGCAGTACTTC. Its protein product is CASSLGHGPSYEQYF.

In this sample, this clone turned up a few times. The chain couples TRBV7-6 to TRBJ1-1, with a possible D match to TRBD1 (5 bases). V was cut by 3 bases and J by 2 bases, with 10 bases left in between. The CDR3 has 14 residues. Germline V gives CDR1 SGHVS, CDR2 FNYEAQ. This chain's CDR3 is CASSFPGDNTEAFF. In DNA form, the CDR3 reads TGTGCCAGCAGCTTCCCCGGGGACAACACTGAAGCTTTCTTT.

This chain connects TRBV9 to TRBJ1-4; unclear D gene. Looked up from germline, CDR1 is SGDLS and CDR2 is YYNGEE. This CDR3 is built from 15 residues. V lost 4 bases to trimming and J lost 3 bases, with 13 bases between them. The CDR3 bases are TGTGCCAGCAGCCCCGGTAGTCTGGCTAATGAAAAACTGTTTTTT. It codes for CASSPGSLANEKLFF.

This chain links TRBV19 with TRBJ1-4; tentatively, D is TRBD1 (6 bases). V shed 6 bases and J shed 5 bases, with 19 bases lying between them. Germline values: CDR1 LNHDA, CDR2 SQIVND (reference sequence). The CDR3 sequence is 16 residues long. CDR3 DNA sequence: TGTGCCAGTAGGGGCAGGGAGGGGGTTCTCAATGAAAAACTGTTTTTT. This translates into CASRGREGVLNEKLFF.

The CDR3 region has the DNA TGTGCCAGCAGCCGGCGGGGGGGCGGACCAGATACGCAGTATTTT. Its translation: CASSRRGGGPDTQYF. This chain joins TRBV27 and TRBJ2-3, with 9 nucleotides matching TRBD2. The V and J ends lost 6 bases and 4 bases, in that order; junction bases with no gene match: 8. This CDR3 is built from 15 residues. CDR1 is MNHEY and CDR2 is SMNVEV in the germline V gene (reference sequence).

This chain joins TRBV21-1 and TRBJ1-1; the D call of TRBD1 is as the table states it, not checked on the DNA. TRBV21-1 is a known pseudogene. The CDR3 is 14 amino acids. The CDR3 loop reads CASSKETAGTEAFF. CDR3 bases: TGTGCCAGCAGCAAAGAAACAGCAGGAACTGAAGCTTTCTTT.